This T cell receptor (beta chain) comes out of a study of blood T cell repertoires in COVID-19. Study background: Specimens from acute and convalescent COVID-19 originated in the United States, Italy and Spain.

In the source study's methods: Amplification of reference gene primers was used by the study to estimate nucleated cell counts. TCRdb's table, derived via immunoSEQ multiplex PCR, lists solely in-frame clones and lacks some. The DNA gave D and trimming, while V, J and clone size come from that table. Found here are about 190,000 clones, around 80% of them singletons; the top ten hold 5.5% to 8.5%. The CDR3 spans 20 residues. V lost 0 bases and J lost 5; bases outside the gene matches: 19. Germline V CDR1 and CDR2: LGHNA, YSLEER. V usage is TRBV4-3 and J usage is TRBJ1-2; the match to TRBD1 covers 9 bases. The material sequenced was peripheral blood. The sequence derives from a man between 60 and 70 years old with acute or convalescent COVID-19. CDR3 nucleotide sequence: TGCGCCAGCAGCCAAGACCTTTCCGATCGCTGGGACAGGGCGGGGTATGGCTACACCTTC. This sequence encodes CASSQDLSDRWDRAGYGYTF.